A selection of T cell receptor beta chains follows, all from one sample in a study of shared clonotypes between healthy human individuals. Libraries were prepared by immunoSEQ multiplex PCR; TCRdb keeps only in-frame clonotypes and omits some of them. The sample lists over a million clones, around 74% occurring once. The source material was memory CD4+ T cells sorted from blood. These receptors were collected from a man younger than 35 in good health. Each CDR3 is given with its conserved first and last residue. D genes are given only for firm matches. Size values are once, few and many counts, or a class for expanded clones, and some rows have none.

V gene	D gene	J gene	clone size	CDR3 DNA	CDR3 protein
TRBV27	.	TRBJ2-3	.	TGTGCCAGCAGACTAACCACCCAGGGGTCCGATACGCAGTATTTT	CASRLTTQGSDTQYF
TRBV9	TRBD1	TRBJ1-2	.	TGTGCCAGCAGCGTAGGTGGGACAGCCAGCTTAGGCTACACCTTC	CASSVGGTASLGYTF
TRBV11-3	TRBD2	TRBJ2-1	.	TGTGCCAGCAACTTAGGGGCGGGAGAATACTACAATGAGCAGTTCTTC	CASNLGAGEYYNEQFF
TRBV5-1	.	TRBJ1-3	.	TGCGCCAGCAGCTCCGAAGGCTCTGGAAACACCATATATTTT	CASSSEGSGNTIYF
TRBV11-2	TRBD1	TRBJ1-1	.	TGTGCCAGCAGCTCACAGGGGGCTGGCACTGAAGCTTTCTTT	CASSSQGAGTEAFF
TRBV15	.	TRBJ2-2	.	TGTGCCACCAGCAAGAGGGGAGGGGGAACCGGGGAGCTGTTTTTT	CATSKRGGGTGELFF
TRBV19	.	TRBJ1-6	.	TGTGCCAGTAGTATGAGGGTGGAGTATAATTCACCCCTCCACTTT	CASSMRVEYNSPLHF
TRBV4-2	TRBD2	TRBJ2-3	.	TGTGCCAGCAGCCGCTTAGCGGGAGTTAGCACAGATACGCAGTATTTT	CASSRLAGVSTDTQYF
TRBV7-2	TRBD1	TRBJ1-1	few	TGTGCCAGCAGCAAACCGGGACAGGGAGTGATTGAAGCTTTCTTT	CASSKPGQGVIEAFF
TRBV2	.	TRBJ2-7	.	TGTGCCAGCAGTGAGGCGTTCGAGCAGTACTTC	CASSEAFEQYF
TRBV2	.	TRBJ2-3	.	TGTGCCAGCGGTACTTACAGGGCTGGAGATACGCAGTATTTT	CASGTYRAGDTQYF
TRBV25-1	.	TRBJ1-1	.	TGTGCCAGCCTCCCCGCGGGGGGACGGGCCACTGAAGCTTTCTTT	CASLPAGGRATEAFF
TRBV4-1	TRBD2	TRBJ2-3	few	TGCGCCAGCAGCCAGGCGGGAGCGGCAGATACGCAGTATTTT	CASSQAGAADTQYF
TRBV18	.	TRBJ2-2	.	TGTGCCAGCTCACCCACCCAGGGCGTGAACACCGGGGAGCTGTTTTTT	CASSPTQGVNTGELFF
TRBV15	.	TRBJ2-5	.	TGTGCCACCGGATCTTTTGAGACCCAGTACTTC	CATGSFETQYF
TRBV29-1	.	TRBJ2-2	.	TGCAGCGTTGAAACACGGTCGTCGAACACCGGGGAGCTGTTTTTT	CSVETRSSNTGELFF
TRBV11-3	.	TRBJ1-1	.	TGTGCCAGCAGCCCCGGGGGGGGGCGGAACACTGAAGCTTTCTTT	CASSPGGGRNTEAFF
TRBV6-5	TRBD1	TRBJ1-1	once	TGTGCCAGTAAGGGACAGGGGGCTGCTGAAGCTTTCTTT	CASKGQGAAEAFF
TRBV6-5	.	TRBJ2-1	.	TGTGCCAGCAGTTACCGTGCCGCCTACATCAATGAGCAGTTCTTC	CASSYRAAYINEQFF
TRBV2	.	TRBJ1-1	.	TGTGCCAGCAGTGACGGGGGATCCACTGAAGCTTTCTTT	CASSDGGSTEAFF
TRBV7-8	.	TRBJ1-3	.	TGTGCCAGCAGCTTACAACAGAACTCTGGAAACACCATATATTTT	CASSLQQNSGNTIYF
TRBV4-1	.	TRBJ2-7	.	TGCGCCAGCAGCCCCCGGGGAGGGGGCCTCTACGAGCAGTACTTC	CASSPRGGGLYEQYF
TRBV5-1	TRBD1	TRBJ1-4	.	TGCGCCAGCAGCATCGACAGGGCTGGTGAAAAACTGTTTTTT	CASSIDRAGEKLFF
TRBV7-9	TRBD2	TRBJ2-7	.	TGTGCCAGCAGCCGGGCGGGAGGGGGCCGGTCAACCCTGGGTGAGCAGTACTTC	CASSRAGGGRSTLGEQYF
TRBV7-3	.	TRBJ1-2	.	TGTGCCAGCAGCTTAAAAGGGGGACCTATAACAGGGTTGGGCTATGGCTACACCTTC	CASSLKGGPITGLGYGYTF
TRBV6-5	.	TRBJ1-5	.	TGTGCCAGCAGTTACGTCGTGGGTCAGCCCCAGCATTTT	CASSYVVGQPQHF
TRBV5-1	.	TRBJ2-7	.	TGCGCCAGCAGCTTGGTGGTTTCGGTCGGTAATAATGAGCAGTACTTC	CASSLVVSVGNNEQYF
TRBV2	.	TRBJ1-5	few	TGTGCCAGCAGTGATCGGGGGAGCAATCAGCCCCAGCATTTT	CASSDRGSNQPQHF
TRBV5-1	.	TRBJ2-1	once	TGCGCCAGCAGCTTGGGTATTGGTTACAATGAGCAGTTCTTC	CASSLGIGYNEQFF
TRBV2	TRBD2	TRBJ2-2	.	TGTGCCAGCAGGGTTACTAGCGGGGGAAAACTCACCGGGGAGCTGTTTTTT	CASRVTSGGKLTGELFF
TRBV10-3	TRBD2	TRBJ2-7	.	TGTGCCATCAGTGGGACTGGCGGGAGGGAAGACGAGCAGTACTTC	CAISGTGGREDEQYF
TRBV6-5	TRBD2	TRBJ2-7	.	TGTGCCAGCAGTTACTCTAGCGGGGGGGCCTACGAGCAGTACTTC	CASSYSSGGAYEQYF
TRBV6-6	.	TRBJ1-1	few	TGTGCCAGCACCCATCAAACAGGAGCTGAAGCTTTCTTT	CASTHQTGAEAFF
TRBV6-1	.	TRBJ1-1	.	TGTGCCAGCAGTGAAGTGCCCATGAACACTGAAGCTTTCTTT	CASSEVPMNTEAFF
TRBV18	.	TRBJ1-5	.	TGTGCCAGCTCGGGAGGAGAAGGGTCTCCCCAGCATTTT	CASSGGEGSPQHF
TRBV25-1	.	TRBJ2-1	.	TGTGCCAGCAGTGAATACTCTGCGAGCTCCTACAATGAGCAGTTCTTC	CASSEYSASSYNEQFF
TRBV5-6	.	TRBJ1-5	.	TGTGCCAGCAGCGTAGGACCTAATCAGCCCCAGCATTTT	CASSVGPNQPQHF
TRBV7-2	.	TRBJ2-6	few	TGTGCCAGCAGCTCAGTTGGGGCGGGGCTACTCTCTGGGGCCAACGTCCTGACTTTC	CASSSVGAGLLSGANVLTF
TRBV30	.	TRBJ1-2	.	TGTGCCTGGAGTCGGGGATTCGACGCACCTTATGGCTACACCTTC	CAWSRGFDAPYGYTF
TRBV7-8	TRBD2	TRBJ2-1	many	TGTGCCAGCAGCCCCTCCGGGCGCGGGAGGGCAAAAAATGAGCAGTTCTTC	CASSPSGRGRAKNEQFF
TRBV5-1	.	TRBJ1-2	.	TGCGCCAGCAGGATTAATAACTATGGCTACACCTTC	CASRINNYGYTF
TRBV2	.	TRBJ2-5	.	TGTGCCAGCAGTGAAGCAGGTGCTGCAGGGCAAGAGACCCAGTACTTC	CASSEAGAAGQETQYF
TRBV7-2	.	TRBJ1-5	.	TGTGCCAGCAGCTTAGACGGGGCAACGGGCAATCAGCCCCAGCATTTT	CASSLDGATGNQPQHF
TRBV5-4	.	TRBJ1-5	few	TGTGCCAGCAGCTTGGGGGGGGTGGGCAATCAGCCCCAGCATTTT	CASSLGGVGNQPQHF